This T cell receptor beta chain was observed in a study of metastatic and nonmetastatic thyroid tumors. For the study at large: The comparison covered peripheral blood and tumor or nodule tissue in malignant and benign thyroid patients. General study findings and limits: As reported, TCR beta diversity in blood and tumor was significantly higher in malignant thyroid tumors than in benign nodules.

With 5 bases removed from V and 7 bases from J, the gap between germline ends came to 14 bases. The V gene's germline CDR1 is SGHNT and CDR2 YENEEA. The CDR3 extends over 13 amino acids. This clone turned up a few times. The antigen is not known. Through MiXCR, TCRdb re-clonotyped the PCR reads. This repertoire shows 60,000 or so clones, 25% to 35% found once; its top ten account for 15% to 20%. No treatment had been given to any patient before thyroid surgery. The receptor was isolated from a female donor with papillary thyroid cancer or a benign thyroid nodule (not recorded which). Some clones in this sample may be carry-over from other donors' samples. This chain links TRBV11-3 with TRBJ1-2, with a weak D call TRBD1 (5 bases). The sequenced sample consisted of blood. In DNA, the CDR3 is TGTGCCAGCAGCACCGGGGGAGGAACTGGCTACACCTTC. Amino acids: CASSTGGGTGYTF.